This TCR beta chain was documented in a study of T-cell reconstitution after alpha-beta-depleted transplantation in children. Study-wide findings and caveats: The origin of high day-60 TCRbeta diversity in some patients lay in surviving recipient T cells and thymic progenitors. A year had passed since transplant, and T-cell counts and diversity by then came mostly from newly produced T cells. Alpha-beta T cells present about two months after transplant were reported to originate from several hundred expanded graft clones.

In its sample, this clonotype was seen a few times. Its antigen is not identified. Germline V gene lookup returns CDR1 MDHEN and CDR2 SYDVKM. This CDR3 has 14 residues. Between the trimmed V and J ends, which lost 8 bases and 3 bases, there was a span of 14 bases. Construction of the TCRbeta library involved unique molecular identifiers. One entry per CDR3 protein results from TCRdb running MiXCR on the PCR reads. The sample yields approximately 650,000 distinct CDR3 sequences, around 13% seen once. This chain connects TRBV28 to TRBJ2-1; possibly TRBD2 for D (7 bases). This receptor was identified in a girl aged 2 to 9 with congenital amegakaryocytic thrombocytopenia, due to receive a stem cell transplant. Sample: PBMCs, taken before TCRalphabeta/CD19-depleted stem cell transplant. This chain's CDR3 is CASQPGGRYNEQFF. The CDR3 nucleotides are TGTGCCAGCCAACCGGGGGGCCGCTACAATGAGCAGTTCTTC.